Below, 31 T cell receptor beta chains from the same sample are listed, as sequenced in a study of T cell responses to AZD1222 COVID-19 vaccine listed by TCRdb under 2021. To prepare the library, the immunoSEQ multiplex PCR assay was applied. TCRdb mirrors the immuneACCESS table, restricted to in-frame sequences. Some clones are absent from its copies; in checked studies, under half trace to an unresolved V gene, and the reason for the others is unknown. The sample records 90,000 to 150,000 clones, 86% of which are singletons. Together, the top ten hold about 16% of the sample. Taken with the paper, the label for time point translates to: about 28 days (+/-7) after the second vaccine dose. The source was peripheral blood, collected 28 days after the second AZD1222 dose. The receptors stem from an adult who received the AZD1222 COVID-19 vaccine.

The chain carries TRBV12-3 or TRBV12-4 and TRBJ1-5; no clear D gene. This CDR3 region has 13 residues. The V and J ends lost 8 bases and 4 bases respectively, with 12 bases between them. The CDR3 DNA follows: TGTGCCAGCGACGACAAAGTAAATCAGCCCCAGCATTTT. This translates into CASDDKVNQPQHF.

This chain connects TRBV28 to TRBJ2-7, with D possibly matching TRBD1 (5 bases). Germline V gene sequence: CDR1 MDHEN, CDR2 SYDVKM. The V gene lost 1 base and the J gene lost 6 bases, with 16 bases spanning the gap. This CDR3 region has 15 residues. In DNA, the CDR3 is TGTGCCAGCAGTTTATCTGGGGCCAGTCCGGGCGAGCAGTACTTC. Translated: CASSLSGASPGEQYF. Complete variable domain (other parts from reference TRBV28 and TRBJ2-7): DVKVTQSSRYLVKRTGEKVFLECVQDMDHENMFWYRQDPGLGLRLIYFSYDVKMKEKGDIPEGYSVSREKKERFSLILESASTNQTSMYLCASSLSGASPGEQYFGPGTRLTVT.

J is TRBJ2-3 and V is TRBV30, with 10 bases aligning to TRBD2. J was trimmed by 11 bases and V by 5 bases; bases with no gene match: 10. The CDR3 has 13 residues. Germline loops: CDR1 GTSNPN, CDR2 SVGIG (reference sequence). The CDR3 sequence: CAWASGSYGRQYF. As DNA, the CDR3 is TGTGCCTGGGCTAGCGGGAGTTACGGGAGGCAGTATTTT.

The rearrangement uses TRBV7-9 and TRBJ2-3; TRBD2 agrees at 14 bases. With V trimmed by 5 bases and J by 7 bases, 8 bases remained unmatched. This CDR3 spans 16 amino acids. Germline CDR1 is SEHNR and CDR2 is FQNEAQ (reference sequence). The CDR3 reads CASSAPGTSGGNTQYF. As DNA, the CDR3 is TGTGCCAGCAGCGCCCCCGGGACTAGCGGGGGTAATACGCAGTATTTT.

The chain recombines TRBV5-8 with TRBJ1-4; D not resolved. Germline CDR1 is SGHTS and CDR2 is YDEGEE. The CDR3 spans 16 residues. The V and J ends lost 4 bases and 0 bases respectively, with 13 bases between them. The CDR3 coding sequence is TGTGCCAGCAGCGACGGACGGAGAGCAACTAATGAAAAACTGTTTTTT. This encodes CASSDGRRATNEKLFF.

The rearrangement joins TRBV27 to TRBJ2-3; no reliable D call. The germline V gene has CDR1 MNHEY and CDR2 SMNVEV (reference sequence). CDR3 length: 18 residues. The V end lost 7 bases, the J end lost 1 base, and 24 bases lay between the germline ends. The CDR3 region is CASTNLGRSEQGTDTQYF. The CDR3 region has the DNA TGTGCCAGCACAAACCTAGGACGGTCAGAACAAGGCACAGATACGCAGTATTTT.

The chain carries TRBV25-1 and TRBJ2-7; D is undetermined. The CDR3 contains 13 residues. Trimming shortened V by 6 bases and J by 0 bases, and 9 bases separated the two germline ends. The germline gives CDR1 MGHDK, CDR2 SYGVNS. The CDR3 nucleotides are TGTGCCAGCAGGCAGGCTAACTCCTACGAGCAGTACTTC. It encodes CASRQANSYEQYF.

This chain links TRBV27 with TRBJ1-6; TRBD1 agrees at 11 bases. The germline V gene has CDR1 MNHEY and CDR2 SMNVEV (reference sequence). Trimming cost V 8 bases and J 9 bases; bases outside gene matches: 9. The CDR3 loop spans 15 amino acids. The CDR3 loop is CASQPGQGESSPLHF. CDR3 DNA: TGTGCCAGCCAACCGGGACAGGGGGAAAGTTCACCCCTCCACTTT.

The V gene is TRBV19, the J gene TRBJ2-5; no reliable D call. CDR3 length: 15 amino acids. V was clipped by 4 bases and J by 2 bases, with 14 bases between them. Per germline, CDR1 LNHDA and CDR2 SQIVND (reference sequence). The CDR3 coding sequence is TGTGCCAGTAGTACCCCGACTGAAGGACAAGAGACCCAGTACTTC. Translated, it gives CASSTPTEGQETQYF.

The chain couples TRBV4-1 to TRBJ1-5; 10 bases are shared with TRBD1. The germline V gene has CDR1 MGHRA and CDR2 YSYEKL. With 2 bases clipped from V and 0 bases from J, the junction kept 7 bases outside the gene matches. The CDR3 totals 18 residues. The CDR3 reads CASSQSSDRGISNQPQHF. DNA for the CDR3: TGCGCCAGCAGCCAATCCTCGGACAGGGGGATTAGCAATCAGCCCCAGCATTTT.

The CDR3 reads CASSPPVSGNTIYF. CDR3 DNA: TGTGCCAGCAGCCCCCCAGTAAGTGGAAACACCATATATTTT. The chain uses TRBV9 and TRBJ1-3; D gene unclear. Trimming removed 4 bases at V and 3 bases at J, with 11 bases between. The CDR3 runs to 14 residues. Germline loops: CDR1 SGDLS, CDR2 YYNGEE. The full variable domain, with the rest looked up from reference TRBV9 and TRBJ1-3, is DSGVTQTPKHLITATGQRVTLRCSPRSGDLSVYWYQQSLDQGLQFLIQYYNGEERAKGNILERFSAQQFPDLHSELNLSSLELGDSALYFCASSPPVSGNTIYFGEGSWLTVV.

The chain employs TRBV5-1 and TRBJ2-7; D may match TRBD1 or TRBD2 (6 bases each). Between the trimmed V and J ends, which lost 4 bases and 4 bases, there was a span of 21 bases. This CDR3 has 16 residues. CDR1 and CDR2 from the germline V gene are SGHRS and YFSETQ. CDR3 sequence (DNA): TGCGCCAGCAGCCCAGGAGGCGGAGGGGGTTGGTACGAGCAGTACTTC. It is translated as CASSPGGGGGWYEQYF. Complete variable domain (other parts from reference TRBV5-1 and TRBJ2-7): KAGVTQTPRYLIKTRGQQVTLSCSPISGHRSVSWYQQTPGQGLQFLFEYFSETQRNKGNFPGRFSGRQFSNSRSEMNVSTLELGDSALYLCASSPGGGGGWYEQYFGPGTRLTVT.

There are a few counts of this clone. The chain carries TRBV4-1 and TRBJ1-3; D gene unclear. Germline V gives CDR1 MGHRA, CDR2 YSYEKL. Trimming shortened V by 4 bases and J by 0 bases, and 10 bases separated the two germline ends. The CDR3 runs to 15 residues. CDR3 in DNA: TGCGCCAGCAGCCGACACACAGCCTCTGGAAACACCATATATTTT. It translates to CASSRHTASGNTIYF.

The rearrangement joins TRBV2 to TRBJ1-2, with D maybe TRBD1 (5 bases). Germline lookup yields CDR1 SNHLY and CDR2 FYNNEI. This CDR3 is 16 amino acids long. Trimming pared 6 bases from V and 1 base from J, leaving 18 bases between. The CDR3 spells CASSELGGSRNYGYTF. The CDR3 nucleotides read TGTGCCAGCAGCGAGCTGGGGGGGTCCCGTAACTATGGCTACACCTTC.

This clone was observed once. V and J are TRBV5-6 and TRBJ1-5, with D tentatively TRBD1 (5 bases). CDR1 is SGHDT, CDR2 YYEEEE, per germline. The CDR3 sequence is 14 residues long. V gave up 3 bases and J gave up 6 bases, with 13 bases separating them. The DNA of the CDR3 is TGTGCCAGCAGCTATGGACGGGGGGGTCAGCCCCAGCATTTT. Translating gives CASSYGRGGQPQHF.

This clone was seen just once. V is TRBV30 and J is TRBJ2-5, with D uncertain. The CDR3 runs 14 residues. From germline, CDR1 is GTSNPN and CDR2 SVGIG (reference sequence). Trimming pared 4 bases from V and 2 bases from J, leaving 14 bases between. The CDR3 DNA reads TGTGCCTGGACGGGTGGGAACCAACAAGAGACCCAGTACTTC. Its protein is CAWTGGNQQETQYF.

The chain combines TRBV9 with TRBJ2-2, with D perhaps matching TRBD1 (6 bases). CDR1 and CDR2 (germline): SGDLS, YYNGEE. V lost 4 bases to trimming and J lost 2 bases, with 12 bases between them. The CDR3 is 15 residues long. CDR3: CASSQQGFNTGELFF. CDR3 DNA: TGTGCCAGCAGCCAACAGGGATTCAACACCGGGGAGCTGTTTTTT.

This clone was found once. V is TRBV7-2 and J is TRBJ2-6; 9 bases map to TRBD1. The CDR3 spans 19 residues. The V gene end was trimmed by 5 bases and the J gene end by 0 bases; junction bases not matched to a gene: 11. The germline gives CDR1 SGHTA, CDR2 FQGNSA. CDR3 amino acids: CASSLRPGQGLSGANVLTF. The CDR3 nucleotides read TGTGCCAGCAGCCTCCGCCCGGGACAGGGCCTCTCTGGGGCCAACGTCCTGACTTTC.

For the CDR3, the DNA is TGTGCCAGCAGCTTAGCCCGACTAGCGGGCGAGCAGTTCTTC. Protein sequence: CASSLARLAGEQFF. The chain joins TRBV7-2 to TRBJ2-1; 10 positions agree with TRBD2. The trim removed 0 bases at V and 10 bases at J, leaving 3 bases unmatched. Germline V lookup: CDR1 SGHTA, CDR2 FQGNSA. This CDR3 contains 14 residues.

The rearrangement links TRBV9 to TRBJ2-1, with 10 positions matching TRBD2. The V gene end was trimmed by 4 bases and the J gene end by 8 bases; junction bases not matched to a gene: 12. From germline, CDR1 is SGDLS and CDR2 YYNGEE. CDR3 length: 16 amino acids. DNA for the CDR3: TGTGCCAGCAGCACCTACGATTCTAGCGGGAGTCATGAGCAGTTCTTC. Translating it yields CASSTYDSSGSHEQFF.

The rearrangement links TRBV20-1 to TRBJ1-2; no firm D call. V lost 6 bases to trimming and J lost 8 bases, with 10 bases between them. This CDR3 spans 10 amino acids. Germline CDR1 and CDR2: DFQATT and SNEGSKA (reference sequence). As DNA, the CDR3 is TGCAGTGCGGGTCCCCAGGGCTACACCTTC. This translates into CSAGPQGYTF.

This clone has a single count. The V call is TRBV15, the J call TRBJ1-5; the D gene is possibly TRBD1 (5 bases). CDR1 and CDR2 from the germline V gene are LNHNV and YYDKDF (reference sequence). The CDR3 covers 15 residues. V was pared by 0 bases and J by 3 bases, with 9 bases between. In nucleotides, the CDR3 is TGTGCCACCAGCAGAGATTCAGGGAACAATCAGCCCCAGCATTTT. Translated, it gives CATSRDSGNNQPQHF.

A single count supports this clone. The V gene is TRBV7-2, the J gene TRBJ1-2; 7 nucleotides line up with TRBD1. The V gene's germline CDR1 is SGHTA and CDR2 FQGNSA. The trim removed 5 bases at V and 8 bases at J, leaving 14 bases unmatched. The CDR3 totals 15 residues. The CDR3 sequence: CASSRRQGGTDGYTF. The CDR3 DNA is TGTGCCAGCAGCCGCCGACAGGGAGGAACGGACGGCTACACCTTC.

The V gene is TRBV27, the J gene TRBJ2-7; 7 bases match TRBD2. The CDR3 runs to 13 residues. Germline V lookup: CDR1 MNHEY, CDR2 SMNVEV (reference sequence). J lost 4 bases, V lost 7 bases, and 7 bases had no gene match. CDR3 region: CASKRLAVYEQYF. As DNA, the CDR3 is TGTGCCAGCAAACGACTAGCTGTATACGAGCAGTACTTC.

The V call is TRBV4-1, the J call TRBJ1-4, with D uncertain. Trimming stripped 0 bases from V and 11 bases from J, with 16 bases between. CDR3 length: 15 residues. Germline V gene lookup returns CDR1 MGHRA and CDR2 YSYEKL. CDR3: CASSQDSQQLNKLFF. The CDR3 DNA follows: TGCGCCAGCAGCCAAGATAGCCAACAGTTAAATAAACTGTTTTTT.

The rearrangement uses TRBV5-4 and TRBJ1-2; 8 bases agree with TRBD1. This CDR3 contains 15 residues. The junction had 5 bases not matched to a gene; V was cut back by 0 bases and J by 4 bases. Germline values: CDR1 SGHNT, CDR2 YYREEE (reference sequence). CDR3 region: CASSLDRGFSYGYTF. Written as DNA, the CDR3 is TGTGCCAGCAGCTTGGACAGGGGGTTCAGCTATGGCTACACCTTC.

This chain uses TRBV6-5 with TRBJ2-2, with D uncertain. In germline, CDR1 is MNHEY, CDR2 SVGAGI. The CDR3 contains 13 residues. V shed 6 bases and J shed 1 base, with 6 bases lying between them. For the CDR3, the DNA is TGTGCCAGCAGCCCGGGGAACACCGGGGAGCTGTTTTTT. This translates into CASSPGNTGELFF.

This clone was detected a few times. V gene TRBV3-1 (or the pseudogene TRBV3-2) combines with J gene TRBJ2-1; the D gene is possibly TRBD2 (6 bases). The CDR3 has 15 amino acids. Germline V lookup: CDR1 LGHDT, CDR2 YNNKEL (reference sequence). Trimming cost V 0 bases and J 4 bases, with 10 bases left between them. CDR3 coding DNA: TGTGCCAGCAGCCAAGACCTGGCGGGGTACAATGAGCAGTTCTTC. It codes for CASSQDLAGYNEQFF.

The CDR3 sequence: CASSETGYNEQFF. The CDR3 DNA sequence: TGCGCCAGCAGTGAGACTGGATACAATGAGCAGTTCTTC. This chain links TRBV10-1 with TRBJ2-1; D ambiguous. This CDR3 has 13 residues. Trimming stripped 2 bases from V and 4 bases from J, with 6 bases between. Germline lookup yields CDR1 WNHNN and CDR2 SYGVQD (reference sequence).

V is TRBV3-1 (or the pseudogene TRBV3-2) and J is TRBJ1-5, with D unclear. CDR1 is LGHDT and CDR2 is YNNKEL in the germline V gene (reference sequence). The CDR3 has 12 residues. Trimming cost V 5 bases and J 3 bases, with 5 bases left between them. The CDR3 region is CASSGNNQPQHF. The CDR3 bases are TGTGCCAGCAGCGGCAACAATCAGCCCCAGCATTTT.

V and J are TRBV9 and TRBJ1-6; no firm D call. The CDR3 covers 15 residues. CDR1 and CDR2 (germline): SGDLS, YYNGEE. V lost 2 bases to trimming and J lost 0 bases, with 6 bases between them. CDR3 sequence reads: CASSVGFSYNSPLHF. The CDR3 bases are TGTGCCAGCAGCGTCGGATTCTCCTATAATTCACCCCTCCACTTT.